Described below is a single T cell receptor beta chain sequence and its context. There is no known antigen for this receptor. No quality values exist for individual bases; no much larger clone is one base distant. On a MiSeq, deep resolution sequencing aimed for a depth between 1 in 1 million and 1 in 200,000 T cells, with each clonotype covered approximately 9.8x on average. TCR beta libraries were generated with the immunoSEQ hsTCRB Kit. The paper's data handling went like this. Data were analyzed with ImmunoSEQ Data Assistant and ImmunoSEQ Analyzer, with V, D and J genes assigned per IMGT definitions. Clonality, which ranges from 0 to 1, was calculated as one minus the normalized Shannon entropy of productive rearrangement frequencies. Only overrepresented clonotypes making up at least 0.05% of each patient's repertoire were included in the public clonotype analysis. Repertoires from 10 to 15 age-matched healthy donors in immuneACCESS were used as clonality controls. TCRdb limited this immuneACCESS table to in-frame rearrangements with V and J called. A share of clones is missing; checked studies link under half to unresolved V genes, and the rest is unexplained. That table is the source of V, J and clone size, and D and trimming were worked out from the DNA. This sample lists about 70,000 clones; about nine tenths were detected once. Clones ranked in the top ten supply 3% to 3.5% of the sample.

The data were obtained in a study of cytotoxic CD8 clonotypes in ibrutinib-treated CLL (dated by TCRdb to about 2021). For context, the study as a whole: The cohort had about a dozen relapsed/refractory and 15 treatment-naive patients; some 17 were IGHV unmutated. Cryopreserved peripheral blood mononuclear cells were obtained prior to treatment, at the time of response, and at either disease progression or sustained remission. Patients were still on ibrutinib when every remission and progressive disease sample was collected. On average, each sample yielded 250,000 to 300,000 productive templates and tens of thousands of productive rearrangements. Partial responses were observed in roughly 25 patients and complete responses in 2; after a median follow-up of around 64 months, remission was maintained in roughly 15 patients and progression was observed in roughly twelve. Response samples were obtained after a median of approximately twelve months of treatment, with a range of roughly 6 to 40 months. Of the roughly 90 participants in the trial, 25 to 30 had longitudinal samples available.

General study outcomes and caveats: At ibrutinib response clonality went up, during sustained remission it held steady, and at progression it dropped back toward baseline. Public clonotypes were rare and either contracted or stayed stable during treatment, and the rise in clonality at ibrutinib response reflected the expansion of private clonotypes. Sampling times were not matched between sustained-remission and progressing patients, and lymph node repertoires were not studied. Baseline clonality was found to be higher than that of age-matched healthy donors and was strongly correlated with circulating CD8+ T-cell counts.

The time point label corresponds to: about eleven months on ibrutinib. For TCR beta library preparation, approximately 1.9 micrograms of genomic DNA was extracted from cryopreserved PBMCs. Longitudinal blood samples from CLL patients on ibrutinib monotherapy underwent high-throughput TCR beta sequencing. The patients took part in an open-label, single-center phase 2 trial of ibrutinib monotherapy. Material: PBMCs, obtained after 12 months of ibrutinib treatment. The sequence derives from a human donor with chronic lymphocytic leukemia.

For the CDR3, the sequence is CASSRGEVGNTIYF. The DNA is as follows: TGCGCCAGCAGTAGAGGGGAAGTTGGAAACACCATATATTTT. The chain employs TRBV5-1 and TRBJ1-3, and possibly TRBD1, on 5 matching bases. Reading the germline V gene gives CDR1 SGHRS and CDR2 YFSETQ. Including cysteine and phenylalanine, the CDR3 has 14 amino acids. The retained sequence is limited to the CDR3, 42 bases, with the frame set at the first base. The V end loses 5 bases and the J end loses 3 bases, and a stretch of 12 bases separates them.